Sequencing of this T cell receptor beta chain was carried out in a study of T cell changes during pregnancy in multiple sclerosis. This clone was seen only a few times. The germline gives CDR1 LNHDA, CDR2 SQIVND (reference sequence). The CDR3 loop spans 17 amino acids. After removal of 4 bases from V and 2 bases from J, the junction contained 7 bases not matched to a gene. Libraries were prepared by immunoSEQ multiplex PCR; TCRdb keeps only in-frame clonotypes and omits some of them. The data show roughly 15,000 clones, approximately 84% seen once. The clonotype comes from a female donor in good health, enrolled as a control in a pregnancy study. The chain joins TRBV19 to TRBJ2-7; 14 bases match TRBD2. The sequencing used CD8+ T cells from peripheral blood mononuclear cells, collected in the second trimester of pregnancy. The CDR3 bases are TGTGCCAGTAGTACCTGGACTAGCGGGGGGCAAGCCTACGAGCAGTACTTC. Translating gives CASSTWTSGGQAYEQYF.